The sample holds a few counts of the clone carrying this T cell receptor (beta chain). Repertoires were generated with immunoSEQ multiplex PCR, while TCRdb's copy carries only in-frame clones and drops some. In the table there are about 160,000 clones, 81% of which are singletons. These data are taken from a study of cytotoxic CD8 clonotypes in ibrutinib-treated CLL. The CDR3 spans 14 residues. V lost 3 bases to trimming and J lost 9 bases; unmatched junction nucleotides: 5. Germline V gene data show CDR1 as MNHEY and CDR2 as SVGAGI. This receptor was taken from a human donor with chronic lymphocytic leukemia. The chain couples TRBV6-5 to TRBJ1-6, with 7 bases identical to TRBD1. Specimen: PBMCs, collected after 12 months of ibrutinib treatment. The CDR3 region is CASSYQDRLSPLHF. In DNA, the CDR3 is TGTGCCAGCAGTTATCAGGACAGGCTTTCACCCCTCCACTTT.